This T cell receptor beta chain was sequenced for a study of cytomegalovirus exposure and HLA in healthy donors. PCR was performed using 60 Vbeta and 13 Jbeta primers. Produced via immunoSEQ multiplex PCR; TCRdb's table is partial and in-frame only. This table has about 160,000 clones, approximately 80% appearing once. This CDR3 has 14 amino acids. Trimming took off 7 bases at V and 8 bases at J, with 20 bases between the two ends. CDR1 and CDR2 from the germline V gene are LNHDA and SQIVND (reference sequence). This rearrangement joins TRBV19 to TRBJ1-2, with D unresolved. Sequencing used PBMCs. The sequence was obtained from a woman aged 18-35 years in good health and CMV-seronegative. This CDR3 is CASKKEGFYSGYTF. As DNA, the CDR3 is TGTGCCAGTAAAAAGGAGGGTTTTTACTCGGGCTACACCTTC.